This T cell receptor beta chain appears in the sequencing data of a study of shared clonotypes between healthy human individuals. Study-wide background: Samples came from two female and three male donors aged 18 to 49.

The table came from immunoSEQ multiplex PCR; TCRdb's copy has only in-frame clones and leaves some out. The sample lists some 580,000 clones; more than 95% were seen once. Broader study findings: About 5% of naive CD4 clonotypes were common to a handful of donors. Depth of sequencing was expected to influence donor clonotype sharing.

Comment on this clone: The target antigen is unknown.

The V gene lost 6 bases and the J gene lost 6 bases, with 14 bases spanning the gap. The CDR3 is made up of 14 amino acids. CDR1 LNHDA and CDR2 SQIVND come from the germline V gene (reference sequence). The receptor comes from a woman in her 30s in good health. The sample consisted of naive CD4+ T cells sorted from blood. Subset specified: CD45RA+ positively selected. The rearrangement uses TRBV19 and TRBJ2-2; D may be TRBD2 (6 bases). Here the CDR3 reads CASRGSGHPGELFF. The CDR3 region has the DNA TGTGCCAGTAGAGGCAGCGGGCACCCCGGGGAGCTGTTTTTT.